This TCR beta chain was identified in a study of early T cells in non-severe SARS-CoV-2 infection (dated by TCRdb to the early 2020s). For the study in its entirety: Because TCR sequencing relied on bulk RNA taken from unsorted whole blood, pairing of alpha and beta chains was not possible.

This clonotype was picked up a small number of times. No cognate antigen has been identified for it. Qualities for individual bases were not recorded, and no much larger clone is one base off. Via the germline V gene (reference sequence), CDR1 is LGHDT and CDR2 YNNKEL. There are 13 amino acids in the CDR3, from cysteine to phenylalanine inclusive. The retained sequence is limited to the CDR3, 39 bases, with the frame set at the first base. V gives up 0 bases and J gives up 9 bases, and the segment between their germline ends measures 8 bases. The paper's findings and limits, for the study overall: VDJdb matching was skewed toward anti-spike CD8 responses, so virus-specific expansions were likely underestimated and private and CD4 specificities were missed.

To prepare the library, 5' RACE was applied. TCRdb shows the sequencer as NextSeq 500. In the TCR library protocol, unique molecular identifiers were attached to individual cDNA molecules to correct for PCR bias and sequencing error. Both TCR alpha and beta chains were sequenced, and tight co-correlation was observed between alpha and beta sequence abundances in each sample. As for the original processing: Decombinator V4 was used to annotate TCR sequences for V gene, J gene and CDR3. Expanded TCRs were defined as changing significantly between any two time points under a Poisson model with p below 0.0001. Abundances of TCRs were expressed as counts per million after normalisation to the total number of TCRs sequenced in each sample. TRAV1-2 paired with TRAJ12, TRAJ20 or TRAJ33 defined MAIT TCRs, while TRAV10 paired with TRAJ18 defined iNKT TCRs. VDJdb, accessed 1 November 2021, was searched for CMV, EBV and SARS-CoV-2 annotated TCRs, with TCRs annotated for multiple antigens excluded. The public reads were run again by TCRdb, first through fastp at Q25 and then through MiXCR, and only productive beta chains were kept. Each entry is one CDR3 protein sequence, shown with its most common DNA and genes. TCRdb assigned the V and J calls; the authors' analysis was not used. This sample holds about 98,000 distinct CDR3 sequences; around 13% were observed only once. The top ten hold approximately 6.4% of the sample.

This was a case-control study nested in a cohort of healthcare workers in London, UK, who had nasopharyngeal swab PCR tests and blood samples taken every week. Healthcare workers were recruited during the week of the UK lockdown, between 23 and 31 March 2020, and followed weekly for up to roughly 16 weeks. Specimen: whole blood. This TCR came from an adult who was a healthcare worker with PCR-confirmed SARS-CoV-2 infection or an uninfected control (not recorded which). The V and J genes are TRBV3-1 and TRBJ1-4; the D gene remains uncertain. The CDR3 reads as follows: CASSQDRAQKLFF. In nucleotides, the sequence is TGTGCCAGCAGCCAAGACCGGGCGCAAAAACTGTTTTTT.